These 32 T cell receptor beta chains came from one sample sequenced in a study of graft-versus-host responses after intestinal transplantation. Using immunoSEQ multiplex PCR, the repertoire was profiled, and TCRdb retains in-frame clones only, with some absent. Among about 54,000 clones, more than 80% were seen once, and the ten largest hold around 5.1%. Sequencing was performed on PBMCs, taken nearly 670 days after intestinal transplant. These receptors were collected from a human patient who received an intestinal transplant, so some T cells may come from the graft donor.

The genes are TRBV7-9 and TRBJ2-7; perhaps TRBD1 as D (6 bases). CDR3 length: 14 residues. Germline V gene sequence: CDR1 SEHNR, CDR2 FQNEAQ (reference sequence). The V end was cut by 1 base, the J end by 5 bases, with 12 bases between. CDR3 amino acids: CASSLVQGSDEQYF. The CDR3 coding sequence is TGTGCCAGCAGCTTAGTACAGGGTTCCGACGAGCAGTACTTC.

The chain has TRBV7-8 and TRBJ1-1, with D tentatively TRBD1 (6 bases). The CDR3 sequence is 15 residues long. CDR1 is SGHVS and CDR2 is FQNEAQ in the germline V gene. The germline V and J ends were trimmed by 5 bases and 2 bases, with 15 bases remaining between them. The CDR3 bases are TGTGCCAGCAGCGCAACAGGGATTTCTAACACTGAAGCTTTCTTT. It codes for CASSATGISNTEAFF.

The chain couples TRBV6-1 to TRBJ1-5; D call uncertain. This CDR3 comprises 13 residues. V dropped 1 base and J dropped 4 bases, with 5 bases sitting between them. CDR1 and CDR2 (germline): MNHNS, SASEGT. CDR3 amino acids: CASSEVVNQPQHF. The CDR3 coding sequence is TGTGCCAGCAGTGAAGTTGTAAATCAGCCCCAGCATTTT.

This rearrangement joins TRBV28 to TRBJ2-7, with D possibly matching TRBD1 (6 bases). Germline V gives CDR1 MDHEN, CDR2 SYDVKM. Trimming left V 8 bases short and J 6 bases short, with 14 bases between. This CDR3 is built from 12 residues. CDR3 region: CASLGHGSEQYF. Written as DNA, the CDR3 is TGTGCCAGCCTGGGACATGGCTCCGAGCAGTACTTC. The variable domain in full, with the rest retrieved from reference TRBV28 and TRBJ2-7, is DVKVTQSSRYLVKRTGEKVFLECVQDMDHENMFWYRQDPGLGLRLIYFSYDVKMKEKGDIPEGYSVSREKKERFSLILESASTNQTSMYLCASLGHGSEQYFGPGTRLTVT.

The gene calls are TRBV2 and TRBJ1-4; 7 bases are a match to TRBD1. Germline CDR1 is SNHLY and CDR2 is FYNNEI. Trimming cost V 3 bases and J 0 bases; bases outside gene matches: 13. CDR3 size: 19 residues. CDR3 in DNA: TGTGCCAGCAGTGATTCGGGACAGCACTTCTTTGCAACTAATGAAAAACTGTTTTTT. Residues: CASSDSGQHFFATNEKLFF.

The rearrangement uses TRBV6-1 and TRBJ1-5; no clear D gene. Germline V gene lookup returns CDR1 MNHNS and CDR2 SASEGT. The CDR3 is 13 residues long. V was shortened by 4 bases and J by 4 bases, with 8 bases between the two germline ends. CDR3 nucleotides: TGTGCCAGCAGTGTGGGGAGAAATCAGCCCCAGCATTTT. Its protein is CASSVGRNQPQHF.

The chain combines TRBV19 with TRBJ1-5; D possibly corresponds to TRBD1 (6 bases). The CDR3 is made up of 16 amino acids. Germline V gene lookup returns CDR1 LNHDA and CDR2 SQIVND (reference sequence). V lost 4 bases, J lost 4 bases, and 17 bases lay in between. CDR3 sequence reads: CASSRFLGGMNQPQHF. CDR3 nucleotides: TGTGCCAGTAGTAGGTTCTTAGGGGGTATGAATCAGCCCCAGCATTTT.

The CDR3 sequence is CASSLGTSGTGELFF. The CDR3 DNA is TGCGCCAGCAGCTTGGGGACTAGCGGAACCGGGGAGCTGTTTTTT. The chain joins TRBV5-1 to TRBJ2-2; 10 bases match TRBD2. Germline V lookup: CDR1 SGHRS, CDR2 YFSETQ. V dropped 0 bases and J dropped 5; count of bases not matched to a gene: 1. There are 15 residues in the CDR3.

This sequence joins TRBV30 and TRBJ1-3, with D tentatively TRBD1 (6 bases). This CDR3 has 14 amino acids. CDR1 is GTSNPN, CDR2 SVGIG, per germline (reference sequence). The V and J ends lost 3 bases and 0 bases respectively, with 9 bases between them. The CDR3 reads CAWSWGASGNTIYF. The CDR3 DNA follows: TGTGCCTGGAGCTGGGGGGCCTCTGGAAACACCATATATTTT.

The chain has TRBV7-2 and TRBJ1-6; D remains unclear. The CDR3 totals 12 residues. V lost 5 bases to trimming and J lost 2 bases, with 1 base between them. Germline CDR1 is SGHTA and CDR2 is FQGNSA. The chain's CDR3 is CASSTYNSPLHF. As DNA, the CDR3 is TGTGCCAGCAGCACCTATAATTCACCCCTCCACTTT.

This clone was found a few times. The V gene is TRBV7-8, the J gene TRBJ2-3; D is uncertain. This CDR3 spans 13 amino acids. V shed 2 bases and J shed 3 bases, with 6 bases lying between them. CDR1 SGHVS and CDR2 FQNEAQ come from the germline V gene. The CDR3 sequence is CASSLLSTDTQYF. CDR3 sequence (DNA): TGTGCCAGCAGCTTACTCAGTACAGATACGCAGTATTTT.

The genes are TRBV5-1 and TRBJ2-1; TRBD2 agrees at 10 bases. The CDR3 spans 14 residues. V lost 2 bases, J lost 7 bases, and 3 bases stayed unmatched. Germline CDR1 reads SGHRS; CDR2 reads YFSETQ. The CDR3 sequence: CASSFSSGGNEQFF. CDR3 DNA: TGCGCCAGCAGCTTTAGTAGCGGGGGGAATGAGCAGTTCTTC. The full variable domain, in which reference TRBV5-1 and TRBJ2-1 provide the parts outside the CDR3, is KAGVTQTPRYLIKTRGQQVTLSCSPISGHRSVSWYQQTPGQGLQFLFEYFSETQRNKGNFPGRFSGRQFSNSRSEMNVSTLELGDSALYLCASSFSSGGNEQFFGPGTRLTVL.

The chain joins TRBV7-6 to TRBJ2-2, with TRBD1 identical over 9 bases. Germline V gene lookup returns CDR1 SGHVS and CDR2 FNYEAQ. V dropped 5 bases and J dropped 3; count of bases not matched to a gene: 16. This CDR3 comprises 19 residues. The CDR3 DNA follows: TGTGCCAGCAGCGTGGTACGCGGGACAGGGAGTTTGGACACCGGGGAGCTGTTTTTT. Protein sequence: CASSVVRGTGSLDTGELFF.

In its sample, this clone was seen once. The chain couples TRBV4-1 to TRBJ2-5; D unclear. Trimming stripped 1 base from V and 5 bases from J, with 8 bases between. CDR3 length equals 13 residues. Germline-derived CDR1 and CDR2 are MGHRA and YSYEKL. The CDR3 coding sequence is TGCGCCAGCAGCCAAGTCTTGCGGGAGACCCAGTACTTC. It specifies CASSQVLRETQYF.

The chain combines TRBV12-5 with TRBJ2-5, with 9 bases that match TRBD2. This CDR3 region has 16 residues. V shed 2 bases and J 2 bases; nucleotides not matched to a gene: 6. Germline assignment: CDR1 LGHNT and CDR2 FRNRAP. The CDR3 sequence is CASGLRLAGPQETQYF. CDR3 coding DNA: TGTGCTAGTGGTTTGAGGCTAGCGGGGCCTCAAGAGACCCAGTACTTC.

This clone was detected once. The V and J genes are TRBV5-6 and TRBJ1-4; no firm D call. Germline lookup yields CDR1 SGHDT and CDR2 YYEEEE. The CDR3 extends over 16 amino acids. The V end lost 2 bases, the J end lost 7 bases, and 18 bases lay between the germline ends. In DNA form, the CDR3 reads TGTGCCAGCAGCTTTTCCAATTTTGATCGTTCTGAAAAACTGTTTTTT. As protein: CASSFSNFDRSEKLFF.

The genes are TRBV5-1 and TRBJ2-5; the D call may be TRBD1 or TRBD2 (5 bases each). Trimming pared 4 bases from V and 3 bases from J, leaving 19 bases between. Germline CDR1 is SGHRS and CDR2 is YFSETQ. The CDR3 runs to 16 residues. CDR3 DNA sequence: TGCGCCAGCAGCCCTACCCCGGGACGCAGGGAAGAGACCCAGTACTTC. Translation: CASSPTPGRREETQYF.

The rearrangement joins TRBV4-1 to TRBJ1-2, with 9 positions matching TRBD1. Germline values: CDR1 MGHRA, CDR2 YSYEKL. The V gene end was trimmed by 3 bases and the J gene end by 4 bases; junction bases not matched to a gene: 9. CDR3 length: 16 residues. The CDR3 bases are TGCGCCAGCAGCCACCCAAGGACAGGGGCAAGCTATGGCTACACCTTC. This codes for CASSHPRTGASYGYTF.

CDR3 coding DNA: TGTGCCAGCAGCCCCGACGTGCGAGGTCAGCCCCAGCATTTT. Protein product: CASSPDVRGQPQHF. The chain links TRBV6-1 to TRBJ1-5, with unresolved D. CDR1 and CDR2 from the germline V gene are MNHNS and SASEGT. V shed 6 bases and J shed 6 bases, with 15 bases lying between them. This CDR3 contains 14 residues.

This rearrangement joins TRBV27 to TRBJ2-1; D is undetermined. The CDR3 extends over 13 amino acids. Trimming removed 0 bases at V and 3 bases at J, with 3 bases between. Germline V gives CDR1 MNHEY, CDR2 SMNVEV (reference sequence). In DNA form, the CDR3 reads TGTGCCAGCAGTTTATCCGACTACAATGAGCAGTTCTTC. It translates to CASSLSDYNEQFF.

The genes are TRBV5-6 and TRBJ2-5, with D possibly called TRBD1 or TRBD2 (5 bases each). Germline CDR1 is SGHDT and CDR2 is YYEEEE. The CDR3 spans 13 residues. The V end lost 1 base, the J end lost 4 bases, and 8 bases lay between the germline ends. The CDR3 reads CASSLRGAETQYF. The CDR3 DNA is TGTGCCAGCAGCTTGAGAGGGGCAGAGACCCAGTACTTC.

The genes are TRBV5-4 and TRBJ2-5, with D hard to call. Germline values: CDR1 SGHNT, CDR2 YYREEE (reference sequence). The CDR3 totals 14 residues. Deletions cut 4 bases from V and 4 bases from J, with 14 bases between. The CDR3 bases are TGTGCCAGCAGCCAGAGCCTAGATTCAGAGACCCAGTACTTC. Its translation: CASSQSLDSETQYF.

CDR3 DNA sequence: TGTGCCAGCAGCTTAGGGGGGCTCCACAATGAGCAGTTCTTC. It translates to CASSLGGLHNEQFF. The V call is TRBV11-3, the J call TRBJ2-1; perhaps TRBD1 as D (6 bases). Germline CDR1 SGHNT, CDR2 YENEEA. Between the trimmed V and J ends, which lost 1 base and 5 bases, there was a span of 9 bases. There are 14 residues in the CDR3.

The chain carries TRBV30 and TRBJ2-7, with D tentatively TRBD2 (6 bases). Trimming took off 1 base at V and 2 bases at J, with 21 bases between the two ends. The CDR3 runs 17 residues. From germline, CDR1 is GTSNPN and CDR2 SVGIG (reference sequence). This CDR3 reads CAWSDYGRRAGPYEQYF. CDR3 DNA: TGTGCCTGGAGTGATTACGGGCGGAGGGCAGGGCCCTACGAGCAGTACTTC.

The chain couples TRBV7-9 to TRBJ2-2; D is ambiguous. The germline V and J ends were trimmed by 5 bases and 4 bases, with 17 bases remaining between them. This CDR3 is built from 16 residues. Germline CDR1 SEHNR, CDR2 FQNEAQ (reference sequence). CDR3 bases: TGTGCCAGCAGCCCGATAGGCCGGGCATCCACCGGGGAGCTGTTTTTT. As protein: CASSPIGRASTGELFF.

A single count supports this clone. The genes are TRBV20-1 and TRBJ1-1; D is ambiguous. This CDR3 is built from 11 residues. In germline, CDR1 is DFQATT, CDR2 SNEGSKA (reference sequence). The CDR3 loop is CSTNSYTEAFF. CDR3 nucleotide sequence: TGCAGCACAAACAGTTATACTGAAGCTTTCTTT.

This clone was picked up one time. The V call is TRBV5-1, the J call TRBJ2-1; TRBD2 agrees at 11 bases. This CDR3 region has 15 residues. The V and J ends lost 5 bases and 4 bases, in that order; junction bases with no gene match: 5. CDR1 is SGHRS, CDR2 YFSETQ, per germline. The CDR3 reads CASSPGTSGYNEQFF. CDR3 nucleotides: TGCGCCAGCAGTCCCGGGACTAGCGGATACAATGAGCAGTTCTTC.

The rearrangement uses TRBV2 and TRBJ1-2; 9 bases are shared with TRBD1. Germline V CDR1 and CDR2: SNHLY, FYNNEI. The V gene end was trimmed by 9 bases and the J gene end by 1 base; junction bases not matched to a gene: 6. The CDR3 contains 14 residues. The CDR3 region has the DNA TGTGCCAGAACGGGGACAGGGTATAACTATGGCTACACCTTC. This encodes CARTGTGYNYGYTF.

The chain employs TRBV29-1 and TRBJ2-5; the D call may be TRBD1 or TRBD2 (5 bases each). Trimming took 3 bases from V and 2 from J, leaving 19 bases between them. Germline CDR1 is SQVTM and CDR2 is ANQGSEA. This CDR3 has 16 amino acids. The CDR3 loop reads CSVDGTGTENQETQYF. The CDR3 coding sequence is TGCAGCGTTGATGGAACCGGGACGGAAAATCAAGAGACCCAGTACTTC.

The CDR3: CASSPPAGRSTEAFF. The CDR3 coding sequence is TGTGCCAGCTCACCACCGGCGGGCAGGAGTACTGAAGCTTTCTTT. This chain connects TRBV18 to TRBJ1-1; unclear D gene. The CDR3 extends over 15 amino acids. V lost 0 bases to trimming and J lost 5 bases, with 13 bases between them. CDR1 and CDR2 (germline): KGHSH, LQKENI.

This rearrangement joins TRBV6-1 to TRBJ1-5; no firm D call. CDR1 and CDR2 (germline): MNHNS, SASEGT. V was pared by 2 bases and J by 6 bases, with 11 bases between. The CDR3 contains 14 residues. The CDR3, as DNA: TGTGCCAGCAGTGAATATGGGTTAGCTCAGCCCCAGCATTTT. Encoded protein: CASSEYGLAQPQHF.

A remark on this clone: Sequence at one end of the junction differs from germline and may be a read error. CDR3 in DNA: TGTGCCACCGGCAGAGTACTAGCTACTAGCACAGATACGCAGTATTTT. Protein sequence: CATGRVLATSTDTQYF. V gene TRBV15 combines with J gene TRBJ2-3, with D possibly being TRBD2 (6 bases). The CDR3 runs to 16 residues. CDR1 LNHNV and CDR2 YYDKDF come from the germline V gene (reference sequence). The variable domain in full, completed from reference TRBV15 and TRBJ2-3, reads DAMVIQNPRYQVTQFGKPVTLSCSQTLNHNVMYWYQQKSSQAPKLLFHYYDKDFNNEADTPDNFQSRRPNTSFCFLDIRSPGLGDTAMYLCATGRVLATSTDTQYFGPGTRLTVL.